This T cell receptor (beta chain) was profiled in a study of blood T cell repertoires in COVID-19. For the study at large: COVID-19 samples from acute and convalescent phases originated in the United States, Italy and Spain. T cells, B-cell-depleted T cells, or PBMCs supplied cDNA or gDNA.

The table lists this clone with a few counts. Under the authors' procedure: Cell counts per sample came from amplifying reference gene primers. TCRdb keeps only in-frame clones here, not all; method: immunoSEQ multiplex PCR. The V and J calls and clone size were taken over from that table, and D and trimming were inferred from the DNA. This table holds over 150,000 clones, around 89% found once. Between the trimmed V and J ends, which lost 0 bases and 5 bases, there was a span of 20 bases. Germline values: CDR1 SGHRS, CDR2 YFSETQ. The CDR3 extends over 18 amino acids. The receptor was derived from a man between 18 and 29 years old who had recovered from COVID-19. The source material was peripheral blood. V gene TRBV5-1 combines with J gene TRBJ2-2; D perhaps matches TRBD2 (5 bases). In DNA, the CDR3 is TGCGCCAGCAGCTTGGCCGGTCGGGTGGGAGCAGGAACCGGGGAGCTGTTTTTT. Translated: CASSLAGRVGAGTGELFF.